The 14 T cell receptor beta chains in this list originate from one sample, sequenced in a study of blood T cell repertoires in COVID-19. The method was immunoSEQ multiplex PCR; TCRdb's version includes in-frame clones alone and lacks a portion of them. Of roughly 200,000 clones listed, around four fifths are singletons. The sequencing sample was made of peripheral blood. Receptor source: an elderly woman with COVID-19, enrolled during active disease.

CDR3 sequence: CASFRGTGKEKLFF. CDR3 coding DNA: TGTGCCAGCTTCCGGGGGACAGGGAAAGAAAAACTGTTTTTT. The chain carries TRBV28 and TRBJ1-4; TRBD1 matches at 9 bases. The CDR3 length is 14 residues. The germline CDR1 and CDR2 sequences are MDHEN and SYDVKM. Unmatched junction bases numbered 9, after V lost 8 bases and J lost 8 bases.

The gene calls are TRBV6-5 and TRBJ1-5; D is unresolved. V was pared by 7 bases and J by 4 bases, with 14 bases between. The CDR3 is 14 amino acids. The V gene's germline CDR1 is MNHEY and CDR2 SVGAGI. CDR3 coding DNA: TGTGCCAGCACCATTACCGGGAAAAATCAGCCCCAGCATTTT. This sequence encodes CASTITGKNQPQHF.

This clone has just a few counts. V gene TRBV3-1 (or the pseudogene TRBV3-2) combines with J gene TRBJ2-7; D perhaps matches TRBD1 (5 bases). V was shortened by 6 bases and J by 3 bases, with 12 bases between the two germline ends. This CDR3 region has 13 residues. From germline, CDR1 is LGHDT and CDR2 YNNKEL (reference sequence). This CDR3 is CASSPRVGYEQYV. The CDR3 DNA follows: TGTGCCAGCAGTCCCAGGGTCGGCTACGAGCAGTACGTC.

The rearrangement uses TRBV6-2 or TRBV6-3 and TRBJ2-3, with TRBD2 matching over 9 bases. Germline V CDR1 and CDR2: MNHEY, SVGEGT. CDR3 length: 15 residues. V trimming: 3 bases; J trimming: 6 bases; junction bases outside the gene matches: 7. CDR3 loop: CASSYSASGVDTQYF. In DNA, the CDR3 is TGTGCCAGCAGTTATTCGGCTAGCGGGGTCGATACGCAGTATTTT.

There are a few counts of this clone. The chain combines TRBV19 with TRBJ1-1; D is unresolved. Germline V gene sequence: CDR1 LNHDA, CDR2 SQIVND (reference sequence). The CDR3 is 13 residues long. V dropped 11 bases and J dropped 1 base, with 14 bases sitting between them. The CDR3 protein is CAGSKGANTEAFF. Here the CDR3 DNA reads TGTGCCGGGAGTAAGGGAGCGAACACTGAAGCTTTCTTT.

This chain links TRBV25-1 with TRBJ1-2, with TRBD1 matching 12 bases. The trim removed 4 bases at V and 7 bases at J, leaving 7 bases unmatched. Germline CDR1 reads MGHDK; CDR2 reads SYGVNS. CDR3 length: 15 amino acids. CDR3 coding DNA: TGTGCCAGCAGTGGGCCGGGACAGGGGGCGGGTGGCTACACCTTC. The encoded protein is CASSGPGQGAGGYTF.

The chain recombines TRBV19 with TRBJ2-3, with 13 bases fitting TRBD2. The CDR3 is 17 residues long. Trimming removed 1 base from V and 9 bases from J; junction bases left unmatched: 10. From germline, CDR1 is LNHDA and CDR2 SQIVND (reference sequence). The CDR3 DNA sequence: TGTGCCAGTAGTATAGCTCATGGACTAGCGGGGGTGAAGACGCAGTATTTT. Residues: CASSIAHGLAGVKTQYF.

The chain carries TRBV19 and TRBJ1-6, with D unclear. The CDR3 loop spans 14 amino acids. The germline CDR1 and CDR2 sequences are LNHDA and SQIVND (reference sequence). Trimming shortened V by 7 bases and J by 4 bases, and 11 bases separated the two germline ends. DNA of the CDR3: TGTGCCAGTAAAGCGACCATATATAATTCACCCCTCCACTTT. Translation gives CASKATIYNSPLHF.

This chain connects TRBV10-3 to TRBJ1-5; tentatively, D is TRBD1 (6 bases). The germline gives CDR1 ENHRY, CDR2 SYGVKD. The CDR3 has 16 residues. V lost 0 bases and J 2 bases, leaving 11 bases between the germline ends. As DNA, the CDR3 is TGTGCCATCAGTGAGTCGAACAGGGAACGCAATCAGCCCCAGCATTTT. Its translation: CAISESNRERNQPQHF.

The chain joins TRBV10-3 to TRBJ1-1; 7 bases are a match to TRBD1. Trimming at V came to 6 bases and at J to 6 bases, leaving 10 bases not matched to a gene. The CDR3 loop spans 14 amino acids. Germline lookup yields CDR1 ENHRY and CDR2 SYGVKD. In DNA form, the CDR3 reads TGTGCCATCAGCAGGGGGACAGAATCTCCTGAAGCTTTCTTT. Translation: CAISRGTESPEAFF.

The rearrangement joins TRBV7-7 to TRBJ2-1, with TRBD2 matching 10 bases. The CDR3 sequence is 15 residues long. CDR1 and CDR2 from the germline V gene are SSHAT and FNYEAQ (reference sequence). J was trimmed by 8 bases and V by 5 bases; bases with no gene match: 9. CDR3 nucleotide sequence: TGTGCCAGCAGCCCGGGACTAGCGATTTTCGATGAGCAGTTCTTC. This codes for CASSPGLAIFDEQFF.

The rearrangement joins TRBV5-1 to TRBJ1-1; the match to TRBD1 covers 7 bases. V was pared by 2 bases and J by 0 bases, with 4 bases of the junction left unmatched. The CDR3 is made up of 15 amino acids. Germline V lookup: CDR1 SGHRS, CDR2 YFSETQ. CDR3 bases: TGCGCCAGCAGCTTAAGTGGGACAGTGAACACTGAAGCTTTCTTT. It encodes CASSLSGTVNTEAFF.

The chain is built from TRBV5-1 and TRBJ2-5; 11 nucleotides agree with TRBD2. The J segment lost 2 bases and the V segment lost 2 bases, leaving 2 bases of the junction unmatched. The CDR3 is made up of 15 amino acids. Germline V gives CDR1 SGHRS, CDR2 YFSETQ. The CDR3 DNA is TGCGCCAGCAGCTTTAGCGGGGGGGGACAAGAGACCCAGTACTTC. It yields the protein CASSFSGGGQETQYF. Looking up the rest from reference TRBV5-1 and TRBJ2-5 gives the full variable domain: KAGVTQTPRYLIKTRGQQVTLSCSPISGHRSVSWYQQTPGQGLQFLFEYFSETQRNKGNFPGRFSGRQFSNSRSEMNVSTLELGDSALYLCASSFSGGGQETQYFGPGTRLLVL.

This chain's CDR3 is CASSRTSGGKGETQYF. DNA for the CDR3: TGTGCCAGCAGCAGAACTAGCGGGGGGAAGGGAGAGACCCAGTACTTC. This chain links TRBV3-1 (or the pseudogene TRBV3-2) with TRBJ2-5, with TRBD2 matching over 12 bases. In germline, CDR1 is LGHDT, CDR2 YNNKEL (reference sequence). CDR3 size: 16 residues. The V gene end was trimmed by 5 bases and the J gene end by 4 bases; junction bases not matched to a gene: 8.